The 24 T cell receptor beta chains below were found in one sample sequenced in a study of PD-L1 blockade in urothelial cancer. Repertoires were generated with immunoSEQ multiplex PCR, while TCRdb's copy carries only in-frame clones and drops some. The profile shows 84,000 or so clones, over 65% of them singletons. Sample time point: pretreatment peripheral blood. The sample here was PBMCs, taken around atezolizumab (anti-PD-L1) treatment. The receptor set was obtained from a man in his sixties with urothelial cancer.

The chain recombines TRBV5-4 with TRBJ2-5; 8 nucleotides agree with TRBD2. CDR3 length equals 14 residues. The germline V gene encodes CDR1 SGHNT and CDR2 YYREEE (reference sequence). V trimming: 3 bases; J trimming: 5 bases; junction bases outside the gene matches: 6. CDR3 sequence reads: CASSYGRGRETQYF. The CDR3 nucleotides are TGTGCCAGCAGCTACGGGAGGGGTAGGGAGACCCAGTACTTC.

The chain recombines TRBV5-1 with TRBJ1-3; D might be TRBD1 (6 bases). There are 15 residues in the CDR3. CDR1 SGHRS and CDR2 YFSETQ come from the germline V gene. Trimming removed 4 bases at V and 5 bases at J, with 16 bases between. CDR3 residues: CASSPGGAFRNTIYF. The CDR3 nucleotides read TGCGCCAGCAGCCCTGGGGGGGCCTTCCGAAACACCATATATTTT.

The CDR3 nucleotides are TGCAGCGTTGTACGGGGGGCCGGCACTGAAGCTTTCTTT. Its translation: CSVVRGAGTEAFF. The V gene is TRBV29-1, the J gene TRBJ1-1; D might be TRBD1 (6 bases). Looked up from germline, CDR1 is SQVTM and CDR2 is ANQGSEA. The CDR3 is 13 residues long. Deletions cut 4 bases from V and 4 bases from J, with 13 bases between.

The chain recombines TRBV4-2 with TRBJ2-1; 8 positions agree with TRBD2. The CDR3 has 17 residues. Trimming took 0 bases from V and 7 from J; bases not matched to a gene: 11. The germline gives CDR1 LGHNA, CDR2 YNFKEQ. The CDR3 nucleotides read TGTGCCAGCAGCCAAGACCTACTAGCGGCCGTAGGTAATGAGCAGTTCTTC. This gives the protein CASSQDLLAAVGNEQFF.

This rearrangement joins TRBV10-3 to TRBJ2-7; 10 nucleotides agree with TRBD2. CDR1 is ENHRY and CDR2 is SYGVKD in the germline V gene. The CDR3 extends over 16 amino acids. Trimming cost V 4 bases and J 4 bases; bases outside gene matches: 10. The chain's CDR3 is CAISGGASGGTYEQYF. As DNA, the CDR3 is TGTGCCATCAGTGGAGGGGCTAGCGGGGGTACTTACGAGCAGTACTTC.

Concerning this clone: With a far larger clone one base away, a read error is the likely cause. This chain joins TRBV30 and TRBJ2-2; D remains ambiguous. Trimming took 1 base from V and 6 from J, leaving 3 bases between them. Germline CDR1 GTSNPN, CDR2 SVGIG (reference sequence). The CDR3 has 11 amino acids. The CDR3, as DNA: TGTGCCTGGAGTGGCGCCGGGGAGCTGTTTTTT. Its translation is CAWSGAGELFF.

The rearrangement links TRBV25-1 to TRBJ1-3, with 9 positions matching TRBD1. CDR3 size: 15 residues. Germline CDR1 and CDR2: MGHDK and SYGVNS. The V gene end was trimmed by 6 bases and the J gene end by 8 bases; junction bases not matched to a gene: 11. The CDR3 loop is CASSEQGAIIDTIYF. Here the CDR3 DNA reads TGTGCCAGCAGCGAACAGGGGGCAATTATCGACACCATATATTTT.

In DNA form, the CDR3 reads TGTGCCAGCAGCTCCCGGACCAAAGGGGGTCCCACCTTC. This encodes CASSSRTKGGPTF. This chain joins TRBV9 and TRBJ1-2; D might be TRBD1 (6 bases). V was cut by 4 bases and J by 13 bases, with 20 bases left in between. The CDR3 sequence is 13 residues long. Germline lookup yields CDR1 SGDLS and CDR2 YYNGEE. Supplemented by reference TRBV9 and TRBJ1-2, the full variable domain reads DSGVTQTPKHLITATGQRVTLRCSPRSGDLSVYWYQQSLDQGLQFLIQYYNGEERAKGNILERFSAQQFPDLHSELNLSSLELGDSALYFCASSSRTKGGPTFGSGTRLTVV.

DNA of the CDR3: TGTGCCAGCACGACTTTGGCTAGCCCCCGAGAGCAGTACTTC. Protein sequence: CASTTLASPREQYF. This chain connects TRBV6-5 to TRBJ2-7, with TRBD2 as a possible D gene (5 bases). CDR3 size: 14 residues. In germline, CDR1 is MNHEY, CDR2 SVGAGI. With 7 bases removed from V and 7 bases from J, the gap between germline ends came to 20 bases.

The chain joins TRBV9 to TRBJ2-1; 10 nucleotides line up with TRBD2. The trim removed 1 base at V and 6 bases at J, leaving 13 bases unmatched. The CDR3 runs 18 residues. The V gene's germline CDR1 is SGDLS and CDR2 YYNGEE. The DNA for the CDR3 is TGTGCCAGCAGCGTAAGAGGGGATCAGCGGGGGGGCCTCAATGAGCAGTTCTTC. This encodes CASSVRGDQRGGLNEQFF.

This clone was seen only a few times. This chain links TRBV9 with TRBJ2-1, with 9 positions matching TRBD2. This CDR3 has 15 amino acids. CDR1 and CDR2 from the germline V gene are SGDLS and YYNGEE. V lost 0 bases, J lost 5 bases, and 3 bases stayed unmatched. CDR3 coding DNA: TGTGCCAGCAGCGTAGTTAGCGGGGGCCACAATGAGCAGTTCTTC. Its translation: CASSVVSGGHNEQFF.

The V gene is TRBV5-1, the J gene TRBJ2-7; 11 bases agree with TRBD2. Germline CDR1 is SGHRS and CDR2 is YFSETQ. V lost 6 bases to trimming and J lost 2 bases; unmatched junction nucleotides: 7. CDR3 length: 15 residues. CDR3 sequence reads: CASTPSGGPAYEQYF. The CDR3 nucleotides read TGCGCCAGCACTCCTAGCGGGGGGCCTGCCTACGAGCAGTACTTC.

The genes are TRBV7-8 and TRBJ1-1, with no clear D. The CDR3 loop spans 11 amino acids. V lost 7 bases and J 2 bases, leaving 5 bases between the germline ends. Germline V gene lookup returns CDR1 SGHVS and CDR2 FQNEAQ. CDR3 DNA sequence: TGTGCCAGCAAGCGTAACACTGAAGCTTTCTTT. Its protein product is CASKRNTEAFF. Drawing the rest from reference TRBV7-8 and TRBJ1-1, the complete variable domain is GAGVSQSPRYKVAKRGQDVALRCDPISGHVSLFWYQQALGQGPEFLTYFQNEAQLDKSGLPSDRFFAERPEGSVSTLKIQRTQQEDSAVYLCASKRNTEAFFGQGTRLTVV.

The chain uses TRBV6-1 and TRBJ2-1, with 8 bases lining up with TRBD2. From germline, CDR1 is MNHNS and CDR2 SASEGT. This CDR3 is 14 amino acids long. V lost 7 bases to trimming and J lost 1 base; unmatched junction nucleotides: 3. The CDR3 here is CASNRGGSYNEQFF. CDR3 in DNA: TGTGCCAGCAACCGGGGGGGATCCTACAATGAGCAGTTCTTC.

V gene TRBV4-3 combines with J gene TRBJ2-4; TRBD2 aligns across 15 bases. Trimming at V came to 3 bases and at J to 1 base, leaving 10 bases not matched to a gene. From germline, CDR1 is LGHNA and CDR2 YSLEER. The CDR3 consists of 20 residues. The CDR3 nucleotides read TGCGCCAGCAGCCACCCGGGACTAGCGGGAGGCGGCCCGGCCAAAAACATTCAGTACTTC. Translating gives CASSHPGLAGGGPAKNIQYF.

The chain is built from TRBV11-2 and TRBJ2-5; 11 bases are a match to TRBD2. Germline V gene sequence: CDR1 SGHAT, CDR2 FQNNGV. This CDR3 region has 14 residues. With V trimmed by 4 bases and J by 2 bases, 0 bases remained unmatched. CDR3 coding DNA: TGTGCCAGCAGCTGGACTAGCGGGCAAGAGACCCAGTACTTC. Translated, it gives CASSWTSGQETQYF.

The chain employs TRBV5-1 and TRBJ2-3; 7 bases are shared with TRBD2. CDR3 length: 15 amino acids. J gave up 1 base and V 2 bases, and 4 bases lay outside the gene matches. In germline, CDR1 is SGHRS, CDR2 YFSETQ. Here the CDR3 reads CASSFTSVGTDTQYF. Here the CDR3 DNA reads TGCGCCAGCAGCTTCACTAGCGTGGGCACAGATACGCAGTATTTT.

Written as DNA, the CDR3 is TGTGCCAGCAGCAGACTTTTACCCGGGACAGGGACACGTTCACCCCTCCACTTT. This encodes CASSRLLPGTGTRSPLHF. The genes are TRBV11-2 and TRBJ1-6, with TRBD1 identical over 9 bases. Unmatched junction bases numbered 17, after V lost 5 bases and J lost 9 bases. This CDR3 region has 18 residues. CDR1 is SGHAT, CDR2 FQNNGV, per germline.

CDR3 region: CASSYSVGQGGKTQYF. The CDR3 region has the DNA TGTGCCAGCAGTTACTCTGTCGGACAGGGGGGAAAGACCCAGTACTTC. This chain connects TRBV6-6 to TRBJ2-5; the match to TRBD1 covers 10 bases. V was clipped by 0 bases and J by 6 bases; unmatched bases: 7. Looked up from germline, CDR1 is MNHNY and CDR2 is SVGAGI (reference sequence). The CDR3 is 16 residues long.

This chain uses TRBV5-1 with TRBJ2-1; 16 bases match TRBD2. J gave up 4 bases and V 4 bases, and 5 bases lay outside the gene matches. Germline lookup yields CDR1 SGHRS and CDR2 YFSETQ. The CDR3 spans 17 residues. Here the CDR3 reads CASSEGLAGGIYNEQFF. The CDR3, as DNA: TGCGCCAGCAGCGAGGGACTAGCGGGAGGGATATACAATGAGCAGTTCTTC.

V and J are TRBV7-9 and TRBJ1-5, with a possible D match to TRBD1 (6 bases). Trimming removed 5 bases from V and 2 bases from J, with 16 bases in between. The CDR3 is made up of 16 amino acids. Germline assignment: CDR1 SEHNR and CDR2 FQNEAQ (reference sequence). The CDR3 spells CASSQDAGAGNQPQHF. CDR3 in DNA: TGTGCCAGCAGCCAGGACGCGGGGGCCGGCAATCAGCCCCAGCATTTT.

The chain couples TRBV5-6 to TRBJ1-2; TRBD1 agrees at 7 bases. V shed 5 bases and J 7 bases; nucleotides not matched to a gene: 17. Germline V gene data show CDR1 as SGHDT and CDR2 as YYEEEE. CDR3 length equals 16 residues. This CDR3 is CASSQIDRDRLGGYTF. In DNA form, the CDR3 reads TGTGCCAGCAGTCAAATCGACAGGGATCGCTTGGGTGGCTACACCTTC.

This rearrangement joins TRBV5-6 to TRBJ2-1; the match to TRBD2 covers 10 bases. V gave up 4 bases and J gave up 3 bases; unmatched junction bases: 4. The CDR3 consists of 15 residues. The germline CDR1 and CDR2 sequences are SGHDT and YYEEEE. The CDR3 DNA reads TGTGCCAGCAGCAATGGACTAGCGGTCTACAATGAGCAGTTCTTC. Residues: CASSNGLAVYNEQFF.

The CDR3, as DNA: TGTGCCAGCAGGGGATGGGGCCTTAATGAAAAACTGTTTTTT. It encodes CASRGWGLNEKLFF. The chain employs TRBV5-6 and TRBJ1-4; D perhaps matches TRBD1 (5 bases). V was pared by 5 bases and J by 4 bases, with 12 bases between. The CDR3 totals 14 residues. Germline V gene lookup returns CDR1 SGHDT and CDR2 YYEEEE. The full variable domain, with the rest looked up from reference TRBV5-6 and TRBJ1-4, is DAGVTQSPTHLIKTRGQQVTLRCSPKSGHDTVSWYQQALGQGPQFIFQYYEEEERQRGNFPDRFSGHQFPNYSSELNVNALLLGDSALYLCASRGWGLNEKLFFGSGTQLSVL.